Reported below is one TCR beta chain. The antigen is unknown. This entry belongs to a study of T cell repertoires in cytomegalovirus infection. Study findings and constraints: Individuals carrying CMV plus the relevant HLA were identified by cumulative frequency of public TCR beta families.

TCRdb fed the reads into MiXCR, producing one record per CDR3 protein. The sample contains 100,000 to 150,000 distinct CDR3 sequences, more than 20% of which appear only once. This CDR3 is 14 amino acids long. CDR1 and CDR2 (germline): SGHVS, FNYEAQ. The V end was cut by 5 bases, the J end by 1 base, with 11 bases between. The sample comprised PBMCs, sequenced either directly or after in vitro stimulation (not recorded which). This clonotype was obtained from a human donor in good health (CMV status not recorded). Some clones in this sample may be carry-over from other donors' samples. V and J are TRBV7-6 and TRBJ1-1; D gene unclear. The CDR3, as DNA: TGTGCCAGCAGCGGGAACCAAGCGAACACTGAAGCTTTCTTT. As protein: CASSGNQANTEAFF.